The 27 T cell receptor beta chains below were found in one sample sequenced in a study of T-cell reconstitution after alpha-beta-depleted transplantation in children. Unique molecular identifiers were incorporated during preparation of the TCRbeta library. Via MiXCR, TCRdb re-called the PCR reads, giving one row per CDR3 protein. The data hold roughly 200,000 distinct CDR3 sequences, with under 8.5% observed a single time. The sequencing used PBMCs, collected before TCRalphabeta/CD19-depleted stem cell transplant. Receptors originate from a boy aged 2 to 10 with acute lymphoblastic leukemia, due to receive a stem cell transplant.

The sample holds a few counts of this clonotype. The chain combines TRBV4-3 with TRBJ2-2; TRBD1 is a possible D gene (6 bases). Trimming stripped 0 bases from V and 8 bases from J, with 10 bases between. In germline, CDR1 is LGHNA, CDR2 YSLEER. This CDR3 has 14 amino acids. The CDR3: CASSQEGASGELFF. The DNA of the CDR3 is TGCGCCAGCAGCCAAGAGGGGGCGTCTGGGGAGCTGTTTTTT.

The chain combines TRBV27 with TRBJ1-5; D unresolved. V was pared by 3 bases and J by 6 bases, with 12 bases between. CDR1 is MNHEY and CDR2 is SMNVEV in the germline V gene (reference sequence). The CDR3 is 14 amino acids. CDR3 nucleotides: TGTGCCAGCAGTTTCATCGCCAGGCTTCAGCCCCAGCATTTT. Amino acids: CASSFIARLQPQHF.

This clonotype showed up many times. DNA for the CDR3: TGTGCCAGCAGCCCACAGGAGGGGGGGAATGAGCAGTTCTTC. Residues: CASSPQEGGNEQFF. The gene calls are TRBV7-8 and TRBJ2-1, with a weak D call TRBD2 (7 bases). The V end was cut by 5 bases, the J end by 7 bases, with 15 bases between. The CDR3 runs 14 residues. Germline-derived CDR1 and CDR2 are SGHVS and FQNEAQ.

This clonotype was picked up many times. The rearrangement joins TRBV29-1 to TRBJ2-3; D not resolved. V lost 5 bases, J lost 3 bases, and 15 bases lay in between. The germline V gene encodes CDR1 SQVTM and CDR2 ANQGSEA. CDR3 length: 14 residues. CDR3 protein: CSVYTPHRTDTQYF. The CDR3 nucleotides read TGCAGCGTTTACACCCCCCACAGAACAGATACGCAGTATTTT.

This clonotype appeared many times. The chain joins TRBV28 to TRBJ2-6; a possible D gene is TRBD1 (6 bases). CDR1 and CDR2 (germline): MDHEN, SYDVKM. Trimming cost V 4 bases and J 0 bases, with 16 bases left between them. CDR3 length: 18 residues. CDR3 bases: TGTGCCAGCAGTTCCCGACAGGAAATGAACTCTGGGGCCAACGTCCTGACTTTC. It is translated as CASSSRQEMNSGANVLTF.

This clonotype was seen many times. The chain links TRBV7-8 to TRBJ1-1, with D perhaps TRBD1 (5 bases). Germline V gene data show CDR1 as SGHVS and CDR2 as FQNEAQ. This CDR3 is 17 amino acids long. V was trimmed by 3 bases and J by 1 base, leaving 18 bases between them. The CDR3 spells CASSFGSWDSWNTEAFF. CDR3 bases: TGTGCCAGCAGCTTCGGCTCTTGGGACTCTTGGAACACTGAAGCTTTCTTT.

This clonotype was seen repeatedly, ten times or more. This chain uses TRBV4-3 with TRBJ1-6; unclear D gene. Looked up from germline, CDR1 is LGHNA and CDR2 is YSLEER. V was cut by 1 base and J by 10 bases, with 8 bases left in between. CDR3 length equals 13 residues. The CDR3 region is CASSQVRESPLHF. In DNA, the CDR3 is TGCGCCAGCAGCCAAGTGAGGGAATCACCCCTCCACTTT.

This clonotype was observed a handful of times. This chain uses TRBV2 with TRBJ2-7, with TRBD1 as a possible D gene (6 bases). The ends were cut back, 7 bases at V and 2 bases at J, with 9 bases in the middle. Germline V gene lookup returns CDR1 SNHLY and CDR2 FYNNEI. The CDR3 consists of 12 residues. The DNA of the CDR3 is TGTGCCAGCAAGGGGGACACCTACGAGCAGTACTTC. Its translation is CASKGDTYEQYF. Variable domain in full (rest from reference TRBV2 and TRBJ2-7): EPEVTQTPSHQVTQMGQEVILRCVPISNHLYFYWYRQILGQKVEFLVSFYNNEISEKSEIFDDQFSVERPDGSNFTLKIRSTKLEDSAMYFCASKGDTYEQYFGPGTRLTVT.

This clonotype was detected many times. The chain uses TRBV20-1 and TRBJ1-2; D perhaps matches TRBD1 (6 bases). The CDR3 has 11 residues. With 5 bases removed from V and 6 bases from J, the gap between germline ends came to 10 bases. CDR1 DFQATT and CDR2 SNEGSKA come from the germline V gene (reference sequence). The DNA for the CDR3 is TGCAGTGCTTCTCCAGGGGATGGCTACACCTTC. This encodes CSASPGDGYTF.

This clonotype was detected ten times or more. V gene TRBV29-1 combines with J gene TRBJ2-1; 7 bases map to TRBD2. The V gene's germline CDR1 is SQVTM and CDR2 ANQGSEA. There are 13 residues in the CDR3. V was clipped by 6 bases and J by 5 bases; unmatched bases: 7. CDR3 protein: CSVRSGGHNEQFF. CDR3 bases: TGCAGCGTCCGCTCGGGGGGACACAATGAGCAGTTCTTC.

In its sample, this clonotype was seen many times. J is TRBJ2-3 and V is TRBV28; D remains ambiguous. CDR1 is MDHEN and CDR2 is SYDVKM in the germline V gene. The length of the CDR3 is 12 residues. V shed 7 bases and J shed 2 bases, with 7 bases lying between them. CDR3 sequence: CASTPDTDTQYF. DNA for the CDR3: TGTGCCAGCACACCAGACACAGATACGCAGTATTTT.

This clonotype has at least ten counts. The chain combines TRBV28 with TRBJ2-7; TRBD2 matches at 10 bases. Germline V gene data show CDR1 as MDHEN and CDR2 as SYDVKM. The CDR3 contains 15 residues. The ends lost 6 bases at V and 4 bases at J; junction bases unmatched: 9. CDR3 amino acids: CASSAPAGGPYEQYF. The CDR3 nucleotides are TGTGCCAGCAGCGCCCCAGCGGGGGGGCCGTACGAGCAGTACTTC.

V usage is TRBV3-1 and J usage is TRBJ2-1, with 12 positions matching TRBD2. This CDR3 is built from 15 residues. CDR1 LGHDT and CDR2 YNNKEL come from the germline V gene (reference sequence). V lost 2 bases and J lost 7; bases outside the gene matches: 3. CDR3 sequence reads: CASSQTSGRRNEQFF. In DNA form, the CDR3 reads TGTGCCAGCAGCCAAACTAGCGGGAGGAGGAATGAGCAGTTCTTC.

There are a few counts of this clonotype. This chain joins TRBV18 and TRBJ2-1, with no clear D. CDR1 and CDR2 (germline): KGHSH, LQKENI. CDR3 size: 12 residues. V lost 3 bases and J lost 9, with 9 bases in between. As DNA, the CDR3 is TGTGCCAGCTCACCCGCGGATGGTGAGCAGTTCTTC. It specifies CASSPADGEQFF. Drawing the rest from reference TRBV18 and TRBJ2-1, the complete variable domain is NAGVMQNPRHLVRRRGQEARLRCSPMKGHSHVYWYRQLPEEGLKFMVYLQKENIIDESGMPKERFSAEFPKEGPSILRIQQVVRGDSAAYFCASSPADGEQFFGPGTRLTVL.

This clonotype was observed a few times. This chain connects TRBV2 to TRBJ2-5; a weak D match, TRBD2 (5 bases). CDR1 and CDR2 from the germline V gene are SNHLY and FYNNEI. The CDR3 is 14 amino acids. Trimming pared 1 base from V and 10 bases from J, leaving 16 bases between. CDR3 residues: CASSEGTSLGDQYF. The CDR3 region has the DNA TGTGCCAGCAGTGAAGGGACTTCACTTGGGGACCAGTACTTC.

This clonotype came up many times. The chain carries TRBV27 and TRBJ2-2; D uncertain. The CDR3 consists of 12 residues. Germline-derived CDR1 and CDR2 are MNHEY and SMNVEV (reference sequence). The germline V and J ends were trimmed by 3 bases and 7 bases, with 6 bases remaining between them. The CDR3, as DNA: TGTGCCAGCAGTTTCCGTGGCGGGGAGCTGTTTTTT. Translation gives CASSFRGGELFF.

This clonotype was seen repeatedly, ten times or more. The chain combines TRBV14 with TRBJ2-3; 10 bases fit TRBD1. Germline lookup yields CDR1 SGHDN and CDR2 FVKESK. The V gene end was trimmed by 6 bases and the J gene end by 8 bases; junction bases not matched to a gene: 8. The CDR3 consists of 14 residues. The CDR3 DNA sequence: TGTGCCAGCAGGTTCGGGACAGGGGCTGGTACGCAGTATTTT. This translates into CASRFGTGAGTQYF.

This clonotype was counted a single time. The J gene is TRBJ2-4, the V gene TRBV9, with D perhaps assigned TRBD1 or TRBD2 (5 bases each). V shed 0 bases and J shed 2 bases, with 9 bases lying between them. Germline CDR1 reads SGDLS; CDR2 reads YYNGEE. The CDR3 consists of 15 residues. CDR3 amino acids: CASSVEGRSKNIQYF. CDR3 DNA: TGTGCCAGCAGCGTAGAGGGACGGTCCAAAAACATTCAGTACTTC.

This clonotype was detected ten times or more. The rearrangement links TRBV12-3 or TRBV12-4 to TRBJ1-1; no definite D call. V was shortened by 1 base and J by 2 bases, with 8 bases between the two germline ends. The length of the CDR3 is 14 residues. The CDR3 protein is CASSLEGANTEAFF. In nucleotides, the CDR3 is TGTGCCAGCAGTTTAGAGGGCGCAAACACTGAAGCTTTCTTT.

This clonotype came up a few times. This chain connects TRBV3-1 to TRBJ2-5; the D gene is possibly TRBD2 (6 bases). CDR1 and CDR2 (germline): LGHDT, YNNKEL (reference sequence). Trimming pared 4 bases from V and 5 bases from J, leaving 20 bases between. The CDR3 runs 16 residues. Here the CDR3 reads CASSRVGGNVAETQYF. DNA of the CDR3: TGTGCCAGCAGCCGGGTCGGCGGGAACGTAGCGGAGACCCAGTACTTC.

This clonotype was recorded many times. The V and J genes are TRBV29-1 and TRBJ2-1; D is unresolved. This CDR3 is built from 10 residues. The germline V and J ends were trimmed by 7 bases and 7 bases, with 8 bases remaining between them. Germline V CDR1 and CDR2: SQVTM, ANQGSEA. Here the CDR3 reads CSADRNEQFF. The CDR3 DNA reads TGCAGCGCTGACCGGAATGAGCAGTTCTTC.

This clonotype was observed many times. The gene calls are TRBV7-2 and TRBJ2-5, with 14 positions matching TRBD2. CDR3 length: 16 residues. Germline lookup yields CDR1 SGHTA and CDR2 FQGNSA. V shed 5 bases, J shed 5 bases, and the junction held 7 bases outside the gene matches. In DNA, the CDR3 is TGTGCCAGCAGCCCGACTAGCGGGGGGGAAACGGAGACCCAGTACTTC. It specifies CASSPTSGGETETQYF.

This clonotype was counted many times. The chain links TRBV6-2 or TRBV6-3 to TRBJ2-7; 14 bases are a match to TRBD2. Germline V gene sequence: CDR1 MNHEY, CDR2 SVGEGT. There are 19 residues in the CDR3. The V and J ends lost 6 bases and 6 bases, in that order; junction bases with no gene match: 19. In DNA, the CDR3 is TGTGCCAGCAGCCCGCCGGGACTAGCGGGAGTTTTTGTCGCGGGCGAGCAGTACTTC. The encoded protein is CASSPPGLAGVFVAGEQYF.

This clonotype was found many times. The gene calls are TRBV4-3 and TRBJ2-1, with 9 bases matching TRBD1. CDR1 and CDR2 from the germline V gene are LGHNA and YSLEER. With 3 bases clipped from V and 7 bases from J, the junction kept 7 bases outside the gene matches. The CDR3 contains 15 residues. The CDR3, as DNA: TGCGCCAGCAGCCATCCAACCGACAGGGGGAATGAGCAGTTCTTC. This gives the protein CASSHPTDRGNEQFF.

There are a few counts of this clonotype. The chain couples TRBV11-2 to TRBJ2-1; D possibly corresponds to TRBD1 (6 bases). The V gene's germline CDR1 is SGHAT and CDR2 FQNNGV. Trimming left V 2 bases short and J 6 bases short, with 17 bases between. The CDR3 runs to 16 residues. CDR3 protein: CASSLHGGWLGNEQFF. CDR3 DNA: TGTGCCAGCAGCTTACATGGGGGCTGGTTAGGCAATGAGCAGTTCTTC.

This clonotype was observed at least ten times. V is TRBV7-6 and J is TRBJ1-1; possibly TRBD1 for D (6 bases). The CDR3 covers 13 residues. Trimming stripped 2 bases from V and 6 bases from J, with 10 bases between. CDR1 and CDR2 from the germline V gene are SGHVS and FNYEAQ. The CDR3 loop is CASSLNRDPEAFF. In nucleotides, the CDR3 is TGTGCCAGCAGCTTAAACAGGGACCCTGAAGCTTTCTTT.

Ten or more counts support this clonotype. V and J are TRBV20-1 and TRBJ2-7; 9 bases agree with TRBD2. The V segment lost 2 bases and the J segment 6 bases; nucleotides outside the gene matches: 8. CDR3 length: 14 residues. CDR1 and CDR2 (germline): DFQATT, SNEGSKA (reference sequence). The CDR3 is CSARWTSVLGEQYF. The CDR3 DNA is TGCAGTGCTAGATGGACTAGCGTTTTGGGCGAGCAGTACTTC.